These T cell receptor beta chains were read from a single sample in a study of blood T cells in healthy people across ages. TCRdb fed the 5' RACE reads into MiXCR, producing one record per CDR3 protein. Altogether about 1.4 million distinct CDR3 sequences are present, around 59% being singletons, with the ten largest covering about 6.3%. The specimen sequenced was blood. The receptor set was obtained from a man younger than 35 in good health. CDR3s include the opening cysteine and the closing phenylalanine or tryptophan. A D gene is named only where the DNA matches it firmly. Only part of the rows carry a size: once, few, many, or a class if the clone is expanded.

J gene | D gene | V gene | clone size | CDR3 protein | CDR3 DNA
TRBJ1-2 | . | TRBV10-3 | few | CATSENYGYTF | TGTGCCACCTCAGAGAACTATGGCTACACCTTC
TRBJ1-1 | . | TRBV20-1 | . | CSARDLNSMNTEAFF | TGCAGTGCTAGAGATCTAAACAGCATGAACACTGAAGCTTTCTTT
TRBJ2-7 | . | TRBV10-1 | . | CASSESDSTYEQYF | TGCGCCAGCAGTGAGTCGGACAGTACCTACGAGCAGTACTTC
TRBJ1-4 | . | TRBV20-1 | . | CSARVQARELFF | TGCAGTGCTAGAGTTCAGGCTAGAGAACTGTTTTTT
TRBJ2-3 | . | TRBV11-1 | . | CASWRDTESDTQYF | TGTGCCAGCTGGCGGGACACCGAATCAGATACGCAGTATTTT
TRBJ2-1 | . | TRBV5-1 | . | CASSRTDYGASYNEQFF | TGCGCCAGCAGCCGCACTGACTATGGGGCGTCCTACAATGAGCAGTTCTTC
TRBJ2-3 | . | TRBV12-3/TRBV12-4 | . | CASSLRGGGRTDTQYF | TGTGCCAGCAGTTTACGTGGGGGGGGCCGCACAGATACGCAGTATTTT
TRBJ2-3 | TRBD2 | TRBV6-4 | few | CAGHPSGGATDTQYF | TGTGCCGGACATCCTAGCGGGGGGGCTACAGATACGCAGTATTTT
TRBJ2-1 | TRBD2 | TRBV10-3 | . | CAISPASGRDHEQFF | TGTGCCATCAGTCCCGCTAGCGGGAGAGACCATGAGCAGTTCTTC
TRBJ1-1 | . | TRBV27 | few | CASSHMDGRMNTEAFF | TGTGCCAGCAGTCACATGGACGGCCGGATGAACACTGAAGCTTTCTTT
TRBJ2-4 | . | TRBV4-2 | . | CASSQERENIQYF | TGTGCCAGCAGCCAAGAGAGGGAAAACATTCAGTACTTC
TRBJ1-1 | . | TRBV4-3 | . | CASSQGLGGTEAFF | TGCGCCAGCAGCCAAGGGTTGGGGGGCACTGAAGCTTTCTTT
TRBJ2-1 | . | TRBV4-3 | . | CASSPYRAGEQFF | TGCGCCAGCAGCCCGTACAGGGCGGGTGAGCAGTTCTTC
TRBJ2-3 | TRBD1 | TRBV6-5 | . | CASRQTGSRTDTQYF | TGTGCCAGCAGACAGACAGGGTCTAGGACAGATACGCAGTATTTT
TRBJ1-5 | . | TRBV12-3/TRBV12-4 | . | CASSFDRWGQPQHF | TGTGCCAGCAGTTTCGACCGGTGGGGACAGCCCCAGCATTTT
TRBJ1-1 | . | TRBV20-1 | once | CSARTQIEAFF | TGCAGTGCTAGGACACAAATTGAAGCTTTCTTT
TRBJ2-7 | . | TRBV5-1 | . | CASSIEPLYEQYF | TGCGCCAGCAGCATAGAACCCCTCTACGAGCAGTACTTC
TRBJ1-2 | . | TRBV9 | many | CASSVVGTDVFTF | TGTGCCAGCAGCGTAGTAGGGACGGATGTTTTCACCTTC
TRBJ1-2 | . | TRBV25-1 | . | CASSRGTLNGYTF | TGTGCCAGCAGTCGAGGGACATTAAATGGCTACACCTTC
TRBJ2-1 | . | TRBV6-6 | . | CASSYRVISYEQFF | TGTGCCAGCAGTTACCGGGTGATCTCCTACGAGCAGTTCTTC
TRBJ2-1 | . | TRBV24-1 | . | CATSDFLNRQFF | TGTGCCACCAGTGATTTTTTGAACCGGCAGTTCTTC
TRBJ1-1 | . | TRBV15 | . | CATSRERGGYAEAFF | TGTGCCACCAGCAGAGAAAGGGGTGGGTACGCTGAAGCTTTCTTT
TRBJ2-1 | TRBD2 | TRBV7-9 | . | CASSLITSGSYNEQFF | TGTGCCAGCAGCTTAATAACTAGCGGGAGTTACAATGAGCAGTTCTTC
TRBJ2-7 | . | TRBV15 | . | CATSGTRDAHEQYF | TGTGCCACCAGCGGGACAAGGGACGCTCACGAGCAGTACTTC
TRBJ2-7 | . | TRBV6-5 | . | CASSWGHNEQYF | TGTGCCAGCAGTTGGGGGCACAATGAGCAGTACTTC
TRBJ2-3 | TRBD2 | TRBV6-2/TRBV6-3 | . | CASSYPPGYSGIRPDTQYF | TGTGCCAGCAGTTATCCACCGGGATATAGCGGGATCCGGCCAGATACGCAGTATTTT
TRBJ2-7 | . | TRBV5-6 | . | CASSLRGRYCEQYF | TGTGCCAGCAGCTTGCGTGGGAGATACTGCGAGCAGTACTTC
TRBJ2-3 | TRBD1 | TRBV7-6 | . | CASSPQGAQTDTQYF | TGTGCCAGCAGCCCACAGGGGGCGCAAACAGATACGCAGTATTTT
TRBJ2-3 | . | TRBV6-6 | . | CASSYSPGQGPTQYF | TGTGCCAGCAGTTACTCTCCGGGACAAGGGCCAACGCAGTATTTT
TRBJ2-1 | . | TRBV27 | few | CASSASSGVTTNEQFF | TGTGCCAGCTCGGCTAGCTCCGGGGTCACTACGAATGAGCAGTTCTTC
TRBJ2-6 | . | TRBV21-1 | few | CASSKGRAPSGANVLTF | TGTGCCAGCAGCAAAGGGAGGGCACCGTCTGGGGCCAACGTCCTGACTTTC
TRBJ2-5 | TRBD1 | TRBV6-2/TRBV6-3 | . | CASSSQGAGYNEQYF | TGTGCCAGCAGTTCTCAGGGGGCAGGTTACAATGAGCAGTACTTC
TRBJ2-3 | TRBD2 | TRBV10-3 | . | CAISEWGTSDGTDTQYF | TGTGCCATCAGTGAGTGGGGGACTAGCGACGGCACAGATACGCAGTATTTT
TRBJ1-5 | . | TRBV5-5 | . | CASSPETGNQPQHF | TGTGCCAGCAGCCCCGAGACAGGCAATCAGCCCCAGCATTTT
TRBJ2-1 | . | TRBV15 | . | CATSRASEPYNEQFF | TGTGCCACCAGCAGAGCGAGCGAGCCCTACAATGAGCAGTTCTTC
TRBJ2-3 | . | TRBV4-3 | . | CASSQESRDTQYF | TGCGCCAGCAGCCAAGAGTCGAGAGATACGCAGTATTTT
TRBJ1-6 | . | TRBV5-1 | . | CASSPGVGLQGSPLHF | TGCGCCAGCAGCCCTGGGGTTGGGCTCCAAGGGTCACCCCTCCACTTT
TRBJ1-5 | . | TRBV4-1 | . | CANSQDTSPGNPQHF | TGCGCCAACAGCCAAGATACCAGCCCCGGGAATCCCCAGCATTTT
TRBJ2-3 | . | TRBV29-1 | . | CSVGGRGGFGTDTQYF | TGTAGCGTGGGGGGCAGGGGAGGATTCGGCACAGATACGCAGTATTTT
TRBJ2-3 | . | TRBV4-3 | once | CASSQDDRPWGTDTQYF | TGCGCCAGCAGCCAAGATGATAGGCCCTGGGGCACAGATACGCAGTATTTT
TRBJ2-1 | TRBD2 | TRBV4-2 | . | CASSPTSGLAVNEQFF | TGTGCCAGCAGCCCCACCTCGGGACTAGCGGTCAATGAGCAGTTCTTC